A single T cell receptor beta chain is shown here with its context. PCR involved 60 Vbeta and 13 Jbeta primers. Measured with immunoSEQ multiplex PCR; TCRdb has only the in-frame clones, and not every one. The sample records about 190,000 clones, 60% to 80% being singletons. This sample is part of a study of cytomegalovirus exposure and HLA in healthy donors. Germline lookup yields CDR1 WNHNN and CDR2 SYGVQD (reference sequence). The CDR3 is made up of 13 amino acids. The trim removed 10 bases at V and 9 bases at J, leaving 5 bases unmatched. The source material was PBMCs. The chain links TRBV10-1 to TRBJ2-1; 14 bases agree with TRBD2. This sequence was found in a woman between 18 and 29 years old in good health and CMV-seronegative. The CDR3 DNA reads as TGCGCCACCCAGGGACTAGCGGGAGCTGAGCAGTTCTTC. This codes for CATQGLAGAEQFF.